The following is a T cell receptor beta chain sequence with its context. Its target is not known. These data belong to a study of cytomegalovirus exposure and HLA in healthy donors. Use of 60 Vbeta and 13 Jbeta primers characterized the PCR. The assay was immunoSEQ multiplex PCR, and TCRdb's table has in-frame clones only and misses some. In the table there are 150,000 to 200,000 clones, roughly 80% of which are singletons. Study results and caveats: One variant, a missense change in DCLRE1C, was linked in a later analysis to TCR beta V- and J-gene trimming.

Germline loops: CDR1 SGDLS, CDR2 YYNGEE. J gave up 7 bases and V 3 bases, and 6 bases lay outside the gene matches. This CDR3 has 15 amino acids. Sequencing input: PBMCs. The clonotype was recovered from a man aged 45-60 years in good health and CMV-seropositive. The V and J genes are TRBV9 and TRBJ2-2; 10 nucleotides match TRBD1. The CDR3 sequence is CASSAGTGAGGELFF. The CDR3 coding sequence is TGTGCCAGCAGCGCGGGGACAGGGGCGGGCGGGGAGCTGTTTTTT.